A selection of T cell receptor beta chains follows, all from one sample in a study of T-cell reconstitution after alpha-beta-depleted transplantation in children. TCRdb processed the PCR reads anew with MiXCR; each CDR3 protein has one entry. The sample has 490,000 or so distinct CDR3 sequences; 10% are singletons. Sequenced here: PBMCs, sampled before TCRalphabeta/CD19-depleted stem cell transplant. Receptors were obtained from a child aged 2 to 15 with inherited bone marrow failure, due to receive a stem cell transplant. Both conserved end residues are part of each CDR3. The D gene is left open where the match is weak. Rows may omit the clone size; those that give it use once, few, many or a size class.

len	v_gene	j_gene	abundance	d_gene	CDR3aa	CDR3nt
14	TRBV7-2	TRBJ1-1	many	-	CASSLQGRNTEAFF	TGTGCCAGCAGCTTACAGGGGCGGAACACTGAAGCTTTCTTT
11	TRBV6-2/TRBV6-3	TRBJ2-5	many	-	CASSSGETQYF	TGTGCCAGCAGTTCGGGTGAGACCCAGTACTTC
16	TRBV11-1	TRBJ2-7	-	TRBD2	CASSPRLAGFSYEQYF	TGTGCCAGCAGCCCCCGACTAGCGGGCTTCTCCTACGAGCAGTACTTC
12	TRBV20-1	TRBJ2-3	-	-	CSASISTDTQYF	TGCAGTGCTAGCATTAGCACAGATACGCAGTATTTT
16	TRBV7-8	TRBJ2-4	many	-	CASSFRVASTKNIQYF	TGTGCCAGCAGCTTTAGGGTAGCCTCAACCAAAAACATTCAGTACTTC
15	TRBV20-1	TRBJ1-4	many	TRBD1	CSALDREVIDEKLFF	TGCAGTGCTCTTGACAGGGAAGTAATCGATGAAAAACTGTTTTTT
15	TRBV20-1	TRBJ2-3	many	TRBD2	CSAKGLAGARDTQYF	TGCAGTGCTAAAGGACTAGCGGGAGCGAGAGATACGCAGTATTTT
14	TRBV7-2	TRBJ1-1	few	TRBD1	CASSSYRGPTEAFF	TGTGCCAGCAGCTCCTACAGGGGGCCCACTGAAGCTTTCTTT
15	TRBV7-6	TRBJ2-1	many	TRBD2	CASRALAGGDNEQFF	TGTGCCAGCAGGGCCCTAGCGGGAGGGGACAATGAGCAGTTCTTC
16	TRBV6-2/TRBV6-3	TRBJ2-3	many	-	CATNPGPRTDPDTQYF	TGTGCCACGAACCCGGGACCCCGAACGGACCCAGATACGCAGTATTTT
16	TRBV5-1	TRBJ2-2	few	TRBD1	CASSLIGQGSTGELFF	TGCGCCAGCAGCTTGATAGGACAGGGGAGTACCGGGGAGCTGTTTTTT
14	TRBV12-3/TRBV12-4	TRBJ1-2	many	-	CASSPTGLSYGYTF	TGTGCCAGCAGTCCCACAGGACTTAGCTATGGCTACACCTTC
13	TRBV20-1	TRBJ2-7	few	TRBD2	CSAMFSGTDEQYF	TGCAGTGCTATGTTTAGCGGGACCGACGAGCAGTACTTC
15	TRBV20-1	TRBJ2-7	many	TRBD1	CSARDAGQGPYEQYF	TGCAGTGCTAGAGATGCGGGACAGGGCCCCTACGAGCAGTACTTC
15	TRBV5-1	TRBJ2-1	few	TRBD2	CASSLDSGTYNEQFF	TGCGCCAGCAGCTTGGACAGCGGGACCTACAATGAGCAGTTCTTC
13	TRBV29-1	TRBJ2-2	many	-	CSVAWMNTGELFF	TGCAGCGTTGCCTGGATGAACACCGGGGAGCTGTTTTTT
15	TRBV12-3/TRBV12-4	TRBJ2-1	many	TRBD2	CASSLWREDVNEQFF	TGTGCCAGCAGTTTGTGGCGGGAGGATGTCAATGAGCAGTTCTTC
17	TRBV7-9	TRBJ1-3	many	TRBD1	CASSHSGQIFSGNTIYF	TGTGCCAGCAGCCACTCGGGACAGATCTTCTCTGGAAACACCATATATTTT
13	TRBV20-1	TRBJ1-1	many	-	CSAKRGMNTEAFF	TGCAGTGCAAAGAGGGGCATGAACACTGAAGCTTTCTTT
18	TRBV19	TRBJ2-1	-	-	CASTQTGLDRYDFDEQFF	TGTGCCAGTACCCAGACGGGGCTAGACCGATACGATTTCGATGAGCAGTTCTTC
14	TRBV5-1	TRBJ2-2	many	-	CASRTGEETGELFF	TGCGCCAGCAGGACGGGGGAGGAGACCGGGGAGCTGTTTTTT
15	TRBV9	TRBJ2-2	few	TRBD2	CASSVEASGTGELFF	TGTGCCAGCAGCGTAGAGGCTAGCGGGACCGGGGAGCTGTTTTTT
13	TRBV12-3/TRBV12-4	TRBJ1-1	few	-	CASSPMGATEAFF	TGTGCCAGCAGTCCTATGGGTGCCACTGAAGCTTTCTTT
15	TRBV5-1	TRBJ2-3	many	TRBD2	CASSPRLASTDTQYF	TGCGCCAGCAGCCCCCGACTAGCGAGCACAGATACGCAGTATTTT